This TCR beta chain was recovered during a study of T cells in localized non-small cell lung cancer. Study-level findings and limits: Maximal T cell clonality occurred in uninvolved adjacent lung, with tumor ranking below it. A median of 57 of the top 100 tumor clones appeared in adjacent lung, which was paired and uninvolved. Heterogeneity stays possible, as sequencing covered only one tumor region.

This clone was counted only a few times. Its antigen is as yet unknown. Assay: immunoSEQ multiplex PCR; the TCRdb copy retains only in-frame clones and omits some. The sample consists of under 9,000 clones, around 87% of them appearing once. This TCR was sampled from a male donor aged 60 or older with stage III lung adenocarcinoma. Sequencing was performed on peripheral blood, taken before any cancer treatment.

CDR3 sequence: CASSPAGRGRSEQFF. The DNA of the CDR3 is TGCGCCAGCAGCCCGGCTGGCAGGGGGCGCAGTGAGCAGTTCTTC. The gene calls are TRBV5-1 and TRBJ2-1, with TRBD1 matching over 8 bases. V trimming: 4 bases; J trimming: 9 bases; junction bases outside the gene matches: 12. The germline V gene encodes CDR1 SGHRS and CDR2 YFSETQ. CDR3 length equals 15 residues.